Presented here are 14 T cell receptor beta chains from one specimen sequenced in a study of naive and memory T cell subsets. Both TRBC1 and TRBC2 were covered by a beta constant-region primer of two equimolar oligonucleotides. Nested alpha and beta constant-region primers with the SP2 primer drove four PCR rounds on ligated cDNA. MiXCR was run by TCRdb on the UMI-ligation and nested PCR reads, yielding one entry per CDR3 protein. The sample lists around 83,000 distinct CDR3 sequences; 11% were seen once. Their cognate antigens are unknown. Study findings and constraints: Possibly reflecting memory cells re-expressing CD45RA, a few larger clonotypes occurred in naive repertoires, especially CD8.

The source material was naive CD4+ T cells from blood. The receptor source for this set is a human donor in good health.

The chain combines TRBV20-1 with TRBJ1-2; 8 bases map to TRBD1. The length of the CDR3 is 13 residues. Losses at the gene ends were 0 bases for V and 8 bases for J; bases not matched to a gene: 5. Per germline, CDR1 DFQATT and CDR2 SNEGSKA (reference sequence). In DNA form, the CDR3 reads TGCAGTGCTAGAGATCTGACAGGGGAAGGCTACACCTTC. Protein product: CSARDLTGEGYTF.

The table lists this clonotype with a few counts. The CDR3 protein is CASSPPGLAGLETQYF. CDR3 DNA: TGTGCCAGCAGCCCTCCGGGACTAGCGGGGTTGGAGACCCAGTACTTC. This chain joins TRBV7-2 and TRBJ2-5, with 13 bases lining up with TRBD2. CDR3 length equals 16 residues. V lost 5 bases to trimming and J lost 5 bases; unmatched junction nucleotides: 8. Germline-derived CDR1 and CDR2 are SGHTA and FQGNSA. Supplemented by reference TRBV7-2 and TRBJ2-5, the full variable domain reads GAGVSQSPSNKVTEKGKDVELRCDPISGHTALYWYRQSLGQGLEFLIYFQGNSAPDKSGLPSDRFSAERTGGSVSTLTIQRTQQEDSAVYLCASSPPGLAGLETQYFGPGTRLLVL.

This chain links TRBV21-1 with TRBJ2-5. TRBV21-1 is labeled a pseudogene. This CDR3 contains 12 residues. The CDR3 bases are TGTGCCAGCAGCACGTCGTCGGAGACCCAGTACTTC. Translation: CASSTSSETQYF.

Only a few counts were recorded for this clonotype. The chain has TRBV10-3 and TRBJ2-1; D possibly corresponds to TRBD2 (5 bases). This CDR3 is 14 amino acids long. From germline, CDR1 is ENHRY and CDR2 SYGVKD. Trimming removed 8 bases at V and 0 bases at J, with 11 bases between. CDR3 nucleotide sequence: TGTGCCATCCGCCGGGATAACTCCTACAATGAGCAGTTCTTC. This gives the protein CAIRRDNSYNEQFF.

This clonotype was seen at least ten times. The chain couples TRBV5-1 to TRBJ2-1; 8 nucleotides align to TRBD2. The CDR3 totals 14 residues. Looked up from germline, CDR1 is SGHRS and CDR2 is YFSETQ. V shed 2 bases, J shed 2 bases, and the junction held 0 bases outside the gene matches. CDR3 coding DNA: TGCGCCAGCAGCTTAGCGGGAGCCTACAATGAGCAGTTCTTC. This encodes CASSLAGAYNEQFF.

This clonotype was detected a few times. The rearrangement uses TRBV20-1 and TRBJ1-2; 7 bases fit TRBD1. This CDR3 region has 15 residues. The trim removed 0 bases at V and 2 bases at J, leaving 6 bases unmatched. Germline loops: CDR1 DFQATT, CDR2 SNEGSKA (reference sequence). In DNA, the CDR3 is TGCAGTGCTAGAGATGGCAGGGGGGAAAACTATGGCTACACCTTC. Its protein product is CSARDGRGENYGYTF.

This clonotype occurred many times. This sequence joins TRBV20-1 and TRBJ2-3; D is undetermined. The CDR3 totals 15 residues. Germline V lookup: CDR1 DFQATT, CDR2 SNEGSKA (reference sequence). The ends were cut back, 4 bases at V and 0 bases at J, with 14 bases in the middle. CDR3 loop: CSATPSATSTDTQYF. CDR3 sequence (DNA): TGCAGTGCTACCCCGAGCGCGACTAGCACAGATACGCAGTATTTT.

The chain joins TRBV11-2 to TRBJ2-1; 9 bases are shared with TRBD2. V shed 1 base, J shed 9 bases, and the junction held 7 bases outside the gene matches. Germline lookup yields CDR1 SGHAT and CDR2 FQNNGV. This CDR3 region has 15 residues. This chain's CDR3 is CASSLAQAGGSEQFF. CDR3 nucleotide sequence: TGTGCCAGCAGCTTAGCTCAAGCGGGAGGATCTGAGCAGTTCTTC.

This clonotype was observed many times. V usage is TRBV7-2 and J usage is TRBJ2-7; the D gene is possibly TRBD1 (5 bases). Per germline, CDR1 SGHTA and CDR2 FQGNSA. Trimming removed 2 bases from V and 5 bases from J, with 10 bases in between. The CDR3 loop spans 13 amino acids. In DNA, the CDR3 is TGTGCCAGCAGCTTATCAGGGATTGACGAGCAGTACTTC. Translated: CASSLSGIDEQYF.

The chain has TRBV11-2 and TRBJ2-5, with D unclear. There are 16 residues in the CDR3. V was clipped by 1 base and J by 5 bases, with 17 bases between them. CDR1 is SGHAT, CDR2 FQNNGV, per germline. CDR3 nucleotide sequence: TGTGCCAGCAGCTTAGTCGTGTCCCTAGATGAGGAGACCCAGTACTTC. Its protein is CASSLVVSLDEETQYF.

The chain joins TRBV12-3 or TRBV12-4 to TRBJ1-5; D might be TRBD1 (6 bases). CDR3 size: 13 residues. Trimming stripped 5 bases from V and 7 bases from J, with 12 bases between. The chain's CDR3 is CASSEQGWQPQHF. The CDR3 bases are TGTGCCAGCAGTGAACAGGGATGGCAGCCCCAGCATTTT.

The chain joins TRBV9 to TRBJ1-2; no firm D call. The germline V gene has CDR1 SGDLS and CDR2 YYNGEE. V shed 6 bases and J shed 0 bases, with 15 bases lying between them. The CDR3 sequence is 15 residues long. The CDR3 region has the DNA TGTGCCAGCAATCAGGCCCTTAACCCTAACTATGGCTACACCTTC. This gives the protein CASNQALNPNYGYTF.

The V gene is TRBV23-1, the J gene TRBJ2-5; perhaps TRBD2 as D (5 bases). TRBV23-1 is marked as an open reading frame, function uncertain. Trimming cost V 1 base and J 2 bases, with 14 bases left between them. The CDR3 totals 16 residues. CDR3 region: CASSQFEGLTQETQYF. The CDR3 DNA reads as TGCGCCAGCAGTCAATTCGAGGGATTGACTCAAGAGACCCAGTACTTC.

The chain has TRBV7-8 and TRBJ1-4; D uncertain. CDR1 is SGHVS and CDR2 is FQNEAQ in the germline V gene. Trimming left V 1 base short and J 0 bases short, with 15 bases between. The length of the CDR3 is 18 residues. The CDR3 here is CASSLEDRTYATNEKLFF. CDR3 coding DNA: TGTGCCAGCAGCTTAGAGGACCGCACCTATGCAACTAATGAAAAACTGTTTTTT.